The 26 T cell receptor beta chains presented below share a single source sample, sequenced in a study of technical replicates of blood from several donors. Produced via immunoSEQ multiplex PCR; TCRdb's table is partial and in-frame only. The sample has around 70,000 clones, over 85% seen once. The sequenced material came from T cells isolated from PBMCs. The receptors come from a human donor in good health.

The V call is TRBV29-1, the J call TRBJ2-1; 7 positions match TRBD2. CDR1 and CDR2 (germline): SQVTM, ANQGSEA. V shed 1 base, J shed 9 bases, and the junction held 9 bases outside the gene matches. The length of the CDR3 is 14 residues. The CDR3: CSVEVGEGRAEQFF. The DNA for the CDR3 is TGCAGCGTTGAAGTAGGGGAGGGTCGCGCTGAGCAGTTCTTC.

With respect to this clone: The junction does not match germline at one end; this may be a read error. As DNA, the CDR3 is TGCGCCAGCAGACCCCGCCTAGCGGGAGACAAGGAGCAGTTCTTC. This translates into CASRPRLAGDKEQFF. The chain has TRBV5-1 and TRBJ2-1; TRBD2 matches at 10 bases. The CDR3 consists of 15 residues. CDR1 SGHRS and CDR2 YFSETQ come from the germline V gene.

J is TRBJ2-1 and V is TRBV10-3; TRBD1 is a possible D gene (6 bases). With 3 bases removed from V and 10 bases from J, the gap between germline ends came to 13 bases. Germline V gene sequence: CDR1 ENHRY, CDR2 SYGVKD. This CDR3 comprises 13 residues. Here the CDR3 DNA reads TGTGCCATCAGTGATTCCGGGACACGGGAGCAGTTCTTC. Encoded protein: CAISDSGTREQFF.

The V gene is TRBV5-1, the J gene TRBJ2-1; 7 nucleotides line up with TRBD1. The CDR3 contains 15 residues. V shed 4 bases and J 2 bases; nucleotides not matched to a gene: 6. Germline V gene sequence: CDR1 SGHRS, CDR2 YFSETQ. CDR3 loop: CASSESGGTYNEQFF. DNA for the CDR3: TGCGCCAGCAGCGAGTCAGGGGGAACCTACAATGAGCAGTTCTTC.

The chain joins TRBV5-6 to TRBJ1-1, with 8 nucleotides matching TRBD1. The CDR3 runs 14 residues. V lost 5 bases to trimming and J lost 3 bases; unmatched junction nucleotides: 6. The germline V gene has CDR1 SGHDT and CDR2 YYEEEE. The CDR3 is CASRTGTGDTEAFF. CDR3 in DNA: TGTGCCAGCAGAACCGGGACAGGAGACACTGAAGCTTTCTTT.

This clone showed up just once. The chain carries TRBV6-6 and TRBJ1-3; 9 bases are a match to TRBD1. The ends lost 6 bases at V and 4 bases at J; junction bases unmatched: 7. CDR1 and CDR2 (germline): MNHNY, SVGAGI (reference sequence). The CDR3 is 15 residues long. CDR3 in amino acids: CASSLGTGLGNTIYF. CDR3 bases: TGTGCCAGCAGCTTAGGGACAGGGCTCGGAAACACCATATATTTT.

This clone was seen more than once but under ten times. This chain connects TRBV7-9 to TRBJ1-1; D remains unclear. The V gene's germline CDR1 is SEHNR and CDR2 FQNEAQ (reference sequence). V lost 2 bases and J 4 bases, leaving 8 bases between the germline ends. The CDR3 loop spans 13 amino acids. The CDR3: CASSLSERTEAFF. The CDR3, as DNA: TGTGCCAGCAGCTTATCAGAACGCACTGAAGCTTTCTTT.

The sample holds one count of this clone. J is TRBJ2-5 and V is TRBV5-1; TRBD2 matches at 10 bases. Per the germline V gene, CDR1 is SGHRS and CDR2 is YFSETQ. The CDR3 is 18 residues long. With V trimmed by 0 bases and J by 4 bases, 12 bases remained unmatched. The CDR3 DNA follows: TGCGCCAGCAGCTTGGGGACTAGCGGAAACGCCTTGGGAGAGACCCAGTACTTC. Amino acid sequence: CASSLGTSGNALGETQYF.

The V gene is TRBV28, the J gene TRBJ2-6; tentative D call: TRBD1 (5 bases). The V gene lost 8 bases and the J gene lost 0 bases, with 17 bases spanning the gap. CDR1 and CDR2 from the germline V gene are MDHEN and SYDVKM. The CDR3 has 17 amino acids. CDR3 loop: CASQKLLGASGANVLTF. CDR3 nucleotides: TGTGCCAGCCAAAAATTGCTTGGGGCCTCTGGGGCCAACGTCCTGACTTTC.

The V and J genes are TRBV12-5 and TRBJ2-1; D is perhaps TRBD1 (6 bases). The CDR3 length is 14 residues. CDR1 and CDR2 from the germline V gene are LGHNT and FRNRAP. V gave up 7 bases and J gave up 3 bases, with 13 bases separating them. The CDR3: CASAPGHLYNEQFF. The DNA of the CDR3 is TGTGCTAGTGCACCGGGACACCTCTACAATGAGCAGTTCTTC.

The chain joins TRBV9 to TRBJ2-2; D is possibly TRBD1 (5 bases). The CDR3 spans 15 residues. V shed 0 bases and J shed 4 bases, with 10 bases lying between them. Germline CDR1 reads SGDLS; CDR2 reads YYNGEE. The CDR3 spells CASSVGGRVTGELFF. For the CDR3, the DNA is TGTGCCAGCAGCGTAGGGGGCAGAGTCACCGGGGAGCTGTTTTTT.

Remarks on this clone: The junction differs from germline at one of its ends, possibly a read error. CDR3 in DNA: TGTGCTAGCAGCTTGACAGGGGGTGATTTCCAAGAGACCCAGTACTTC. Translation gives CASSLTGGDFQETQYF. This sequence joins TRBV7-7 and TRBJ2-5; 9 nucleotides line up with TRBD1. CDR1 and CDR2 (germline): SSHAT, FNYEAQ (reference sequence). The CDR3 extends over 16 amino acids.

This chain links TRBV6-1 with TRBJ2-7, with a possible D match to TRBD2 (5 bases). Germline V gives CDR1 MNHNS, CDR2 SASEGT. Deletions cut 8 bases from V and 4 bases from J, with 18 bases between. This CDR3 is built from 14 residues. The CDR3 loop reads CASPPGPGFYEQYF. The CDR3 DNA reads TGTGCCAGCCCCCCCGGGCCGGGATTTTACGAGCAGTACTTC.

The chain carries TRBV4-2 and TRBJ2-7; no reliable D call. Germline V gene lookup returns CDR1 LGHNA and CDR2 YNFKEQ. The V gene lost 4 bases and the J gene lost 0 bases, with 16 bases spanning the gap. The CDR3 covers 16 residues. CDR3 sequence: CASSPDGLRSSYEQYF. Written as DNA, the CDR3 is TGTGCCAGCAGCCCAGACGGATTGAGGAGCTCCTACGAGCAGTACTTC.

V usage is TRBV7-3 and J usage is TRBJ2-1; a weak D match, TRBD2 (6 bases). The CDR3 length is 15 residues. Germline loops: CDR1 SGHTA, CDR2 FQGTGA. V was shortened by 9 bases and J by 3 bases, with 18 bases between the two germline ends. The CDR3 bases are TGTGCCAGTTCGCGGTGGAGGGCGGACTACAATGAGCAGTTCTTC. Translation gives CASSRWRADYNEQFF.

The rearrangement uses TRBV19 and TRBJ1-5; 9 nucleotides align to TRBD1. V lost 4 bases and J lost 5; bases outside the gene matches: 9. Germline loops: CDR1 LNHDA, CDR2 SQIVND (reference sequence). The CDR3 contains 16 residues. In nucleotides, the CDR3 is TGTGCCAGTAGTAAAAGAGGGGACAGGGAGTATCAGCCCCAGCATTTT. It codes for CASSKRGDREYQPQHF.

This sequence joins TRBV27 and TRBJ2-4; TRBD1 is a possible D gene (6 bases). This CDR3 region has 12 residues. The germline V gene has CDR1 MNHEY and CDR2 SMNVEV (reference sequence). V was shortened by 7 bases and J by 7 bases, with 11 bases between the two germline ends. The CDR3 DNA follows: TGTGCCAGCACAGGGGTGGAGAACATTCAGTACTTC. Translated, it gives CASTGVENIQYF.

V usage is TRBV7-6 and J usage is TRBJ2-1; TRBD1 matches 12 bases. The germline gives CDR1 SGHVS, CDR2 FNYEAQ. The ends lost 5 bases at V and 4 bases at J; junction bases unmatched: 6. The CDR3 length is 16 residues. In nucleotides, the CDR3 is TGTGCCAGCAGCCCGGGGGACAGGGGGCTTTACAATGAGCAGTTCTTC. This encodes CASSPGDRGLYNEQFF.

This chain links TRBV19 with TRBJ2-7; TRBD1 agrees at 7 bases. CDR1 is LNHDA and CDR2 is SQIVND in the germline V gene (reference sequence). The CDR3 loop spans 14 amino acids. After removal of 5 bases from V and 5 bases from J, the junction contained 9 bases not matched to a gene. The CDR3 region is CASSRGDSRHEQYF. The DNA for the CDR3 is TGTGCCAGTAGTCGTGGGGACAGTCGTCACGAGCAGTACTTC.

V gene TRBV9 combines with J gene TRBJ1-1; D is uncertain. Germline loops: CDR1 SGDLS, CDR2 YYNGEE. The CDR3 covers 14 residues. V gave up 0 bases and J gave up 2 bases, with 8 bases separating them. The CDR3 loop reads CASSVVPENTEAFF. The CDR3 DNA follows: TGTGCCAGCAGCGTAGTTCCAGAAAACACTGAAGCTTTCTTT.

V and J are TRBV11-2 and TRBJ2-7; TRBD1 matches 7 bases. V lost 4 bases to trimming and J lost 2 bases; unmatched junction nucleotides: 2. This CDR3 has 13 residues. CDR1 and CDR2 (germline): SGHAT, FQNNGV. For the CDR3, the DNA is TGTGCCAGCAGCTCGGGACAGACCTACGAGCAGTACTTC. Residues: CASSSGQTYEQYF.

The V and J genes are TRBV5-1 and TRBJ1-1, with 7 positions matching TRBD1. Germline-derived CDR1 and CDR2 are SGHRS and YFSETQ. Germline trimming cut 4 bases from V and 4 bases from J; bases unmatched to any gene: 7. The CDR3 contains 14 residues. The chain's CDR3 is CASSPRTGLTEAFF. The CDR3 nucleotides read TGCGCCAGCAGCCCGAGGACAGGTCTCACTGAAGCTTTCTTT.

The chain carries TRBV30 and TRBJ1-1; tentative D call: TRBD1 (5 bases). The CDR3 runs to 15 residues. The V end lost 3 bases, the J end lost 2 bases, and 16 bases lay between the germline ends. Looked up from germline, CDR1 is GTSNPN and CDR2 is SVGIG (reference sequence). CDR3 region: CAWSANSQVNTEAFF. The DNA of the CDR3 is TGTGCCTGGAGCGCAAACTCACAGGTTAACACTGAAGCTTTCTTT.

V and J are TRBV6-4 and TRBJ2-5, with D possibly being TRBD2 (6 bases). Trimming pared 5 bases from V and 4 bases from J, leaving 11 bases between. This CDR3 is 13 amino acids long. Germline CDR1 is MRHNA and CDR2 is SNTAGT. CDR3 DNA: TGTGCCAGCAGTAATGAGGGAGGAGAGACCCAGTACTTC. This gives the protein CASSNEGGETQYF.

V and J are TRBV27 and TRBJ2-3, with TRBD2 matching 8 bases. CDR3 length: 16 residues. CDR1 MNHEY and CDR2 SMNVEV come from the germline V gene (reference sequence). Losses at the gene ends were 4 bases for V and 9 bases for J; bases not matched to a gene: 15. DNA for the CDR3: TGTGCCAGCAGTTCGGAGCGGGAGAAGTACACAGGAACGCAGTATTTT. Encoded protein: CASSSEREKYTGTQYF.

The V and J genes are TRBV6-1 and TRBJ2-7; D perhaps matches TRBD2 (6 bases). This CDR3 region has 14 residues. Trimming shortened V by 5 bases and J by 0 bases, and 11 bases separated the two germline ends. CDR1 and CDR2 (germline): MNHNS, SASEGT. In DNA, the CDR3 is TGTGCCAGCAGTCCGGGACTTCGCTCCTACGAGCAGTACTTC. It encodes CASSPGLRSYEQYF.